This passage covers 20 T cell receptor beta chains from one sample sequenced in a study of blood T cell repertoires in COVID-19. This table comes from immunoSEQ multiplex PCR, and its TCRdb copy is limited to in-frame clones, with some not included. The data contain more than 75,000 clones, 84% of them singletons. Specimen: peripheral blood. Receptors originate from a human donor in a cohort sampled during active COVID-19.

This clone came up a few times. The chain carries TRBV2 and TRBJ1-1, with D maybe TRBD1 (6 bases). The ends were cut back, 5 bases at V and 4 bases at J, with 14 bases in the middle. The CDR3 sequence is 14 residues long. Germline CDR1 SNHLY, CDR2 FYNNEI. The CDR3, as DNA: TGTGCCAGCAGTTTACAGGGAGAAGGCACTGAAGCTTTCTTT. It specifies CASSLQGEGTEAFF. Full variable domain (remainder filled in from reference TRBV2 and TRBJ1-1): EPEVTQTPSHQVTQMGQEVILRCVPISNHLYFYWYRQILGQKVEFLVSFYNNEISEKSEIFDDQFSVERPDGSNFTLKIRSTKLEDSAMYFCASSLQGEGTEAFFGQGTRLTVV.

This sequence joins TRBV16 and TRBJ1-2; D remains unclear. V lost 0 bases and J 11 bases, leaving 19 bases between the germline ends. This CDR3 has 15 residues. CDR1 and CDR2 from the germline V gene are KGHSY and FQNENV. For the CDR3, the DNA is TGTGCCAGCAGCCAATCGGTTTCGCACCCCAGCGGTTACACCTTC. Amino acid sequence: CASSQSVSHPSGYTF.

J is TRBJ1-1 and V is TRBV10-2; TRBD1 matches 7 bases. Looked up from germline, CDR1 is WSHSY and CDR2 is SAAADI. The CDR3 loop spans 13 amino acids. With V trimmed by 9 bases and J by 1 base, 5 bases remained unmatched. This CDR3 is CASLTGSNTEAFF. CDR3 in DNA: TGCGCCAGTTTGACAGGGTCGAACACTGAAGCTTTCTTT.

The gene calls are TRBV5-1 and TRBJ2-3; no firm D call. CDR1 and CDR2 (germline): SGHRS, YFSETQ. Trimming took 4 bases from V and 0 from J, leaving 12 bases between them. The CDR3 extends over 15 amino acids. In DNA form, the CDR3 reads TGCGCCAGCAGCCCCGTTCCGACTAGCACAGATACGCAGTATTTT. This encodes CASSPVPTSTDTQYF.

This rearrangement joins TRBV7-9 to TRBJ1-5; a possible D gene is TRBD1 (5 bases). The V end was cut by 1 base, the J end by 6 bases, with 10 bases between. There are 14 residues in the CDR3. Germline V gene data show CDR1 as SEHNR and CDR2 as FQNEAQ (reference sequence). CDR3 DNA: TGTGCCAGCAGCTTAGTCGGGGGTACTCAGCCCCAGCATTTT. It yields the protein CASSLVGGTQPQHF. The full variable domain, rest sourced from reference TRBV7-9 and TRBJ1-5, is DTGVSQNPRHKITKRGQNVTFRCDPISEHNRLYWYRQTLGQGPEFLTYFQNEAQLEKSRLLSDRFSAERPKGSFSTLEIQRTEQGDSAMYLCASSLVGGTQPQHFGDGTRLSIL.

The rearrangement joins TRBV6-5 to TRBJ2-1; 12 positions agree with TRBD2. Germline V lookup: CDR1 MNHEY, CDR2 SVGAGI. The CDR3 runs 15 residues. Losses at the gene ends were 6 bases for V and 6 bases for J; bases not matched to a gene: 6. CDR3 protein: CASSRTSGTTNEQFF. In nucleotides, the CDR3 is TGTGCCAGCAGCCGGACTAGCGGGACAACCAATGAGCAGTTCTTC.

J is TRBJ1-2 and V is TRBV24-1; D ambiguous. CDR1 and CDR2 from the germline V gene are KGHDR and SFDVKD. Trimming pared 3 bases from V and 8 bases from J, leaving 9 bases between. The CDR3 loop spans 12 amino acids. The CDR3 reads CATSDTEGGYTF. The CDR3 DNA is TGTGCCACCAGTGATACAGAGGGAGGCTACACCTTC.

The gene calls are TRBV6-6 and TRBJ2-3; 9 bases are shared with TRBD1. Germline CDR1 and CDR2: MNHNY and SVGAGI (reference sequence). Losses at the gene ends were 5 bases for V and 1 base for J; bases not matched to a gene: 4. The CDR3 consists of 15 residues. The CDR3 loop reads CASSPRDRGTDTQYF. The CDR3 DNA reads as TGTGCCAGCAGTCCCCGGGACAGGGGCACAGATACGCAGTATTTT.

Points on this clone: Other nucleotide sequences from this sample produce the same CDR3. The J gene is TRBJ1-2, the V gene TRBV2, with a possible D match to TRBD1 (5 bases). Germline assignment: CDR1 SNHLY and CDR2 FYNNEI. There are 13 residues in the CDR3. The germline V and J ends were trimmed by 6 bases and 2 bases, with 10 bases remaining between them. The CDR3 coding sequence is TGTGCCAGCAGCACCACAGGAAACTATGGCTACACCTTC. Translating it yields CASSTTGNYGYTF.

This sequence joins TRBV3-1 (or the pseudogene TRBV3-2) and TRBJ2-7; 7 bases map to TRBD2. The germline CDR1 and CDR2 sequences are LGHDT and YNNKEL (reference sequence). The CDR3 length is 13 residues. V lost 4 bases, J lost 3 bases, and 3 bases stayed unmatched. The CDR3 DNA is TGTGCCAGCAGCCTCCGGGAGGACTACGAGCAGTACTTC. As protein: CASSLREDYEQYF.

The chain links TRBV19 to TRBJ2-1; TRBD2 is a possible D gene (5 bases). The CDR3 is 11 residues long. V gave up 7 bases and J gave up 8 bases, with 9 bases separating them. CDR1 is LNHDA and CDR2 is SQIVND in the germline V gene (reference sequence). This chain's CDR3 is CASTLGDEQFF. The CDR3 DNA sequence: TGTGCCAGTACCCTCGGGGATGAGCAGTTCTTC. Variable domain in full (rest from reference TRBV19 and TRBJ2-1): DGGITQSPKYLFRKEGQNVTLSCEQNLNHDAMYWYRQDPGQGLRLIYYSQIVNDFQKGDIAEGYSVSREKKESFPLTVTSAQKNPTAFYLCASTLGDEQFFGPGTRLTVL.

The rearrangement joins TRBV10-3 to TRBJ2-3, with TRBD1 matching 9 bases. CDR3 size: 16 residues. V was pared by 4 bases and J by 0 bases, with 5 bases of the junction left unmatched. Germline assignment: CDR1 ENHRY and CDR2 SYGVKD. The CDR3 here is CAISGAGTGSTDTQYF. CDR3 nucleotides: TGTGCCATCAGTGGAGCCGGGACAGGGAGCACAGATACGCAGTATTTT.

The rearrangement uses TRBV15 and TRBJ1-1, with D hard to call. The germline V gene encodes CDR1 LNHNV and CDR2 YYDKDF (reference sequence). V lost 0 bases and J 0 bases, leaving 8 bases between the germline ends. CDR3 size: 15 residues. Here the CDR3 DNA reads TGTGCCACCAGCAGAGATCTCGTAATGAACACTGAAGCTTTCTTT. Its protein product is CATSRDLVMNTEAFF.

This sequence joins TRBV19 and TRBJ2-7, with 8 bases aligning to TRBD1. V lost 4 bases, J lost 0 bases, and 8 bases stayed unmatched. CDR3 length: 16 amino acids. CDR1 and CDR2 (germline): LNHDA, SQIVND (reference sequence). CDR3 sequence (DNA): TGTGCCAGTAGTAGCAGGGGGCGAATTAGCTCCTACGAGCAGTACTTC. The encoded protein is CASSSRGRISSYEQYF.

This chain uses TRBV5-1 with TRBJ2-1; no clear D. CDR3 length: 14 residues. CDR1 is SGHRS, CDR2 YFSETQ, per germline. Trimming left V 3 bases short and J 8 bases short, with 15 bases between. Written as DNA, the CDR3 is TGCGCCAGCAGCTGGCGGTCCATCCAAGATGAGCAGTTCTTC. Translation gives CASSWRSIQDEQFF.

V gene TRBV5-4 combines with J gene TRBJ2-2, with 8 bases that match TRBD1. The germline CDR1 and CDR2 sequences are SGHNT and YYREEE (reference sequence). V shed 4 bases and J 5 bases; nucleotides not matched to a gene: 7. The CDR3 has 15 amino acids. In DNA form, the CDR3 reads TGTGCCAGCAGCCATCACAGGGGGGAAACCGGGGAGCTGTTTTTT. It codes for CASSHHRGETGELFF.

This chain joins TRBV20-1 and TRBJ1-2; possible D gene TRBD1, 6 bases. CDR1 DFQATT and CDR2 SNEGSKA come from the germline V gene (reference sequence). With 5 bases removed from V and 6 bases from J, the gap between germline ends came to 10 bases. The CDR3 length is 11 residues. The CDR3 nucleotides are TGCAGTGCTCCCACAGGGAATGGCTACACCTTC. Its translation is CSAPTGNGYTF.

The DNA for the CDR3 is TGCGCCAGCAGCCCTTCGCTCGACAGGGAGACCCAGTACTTC. Translating it yields CASSPSLDRETQYF. The genes are TRBV5-1 and TRBJ2-5; TRBD1 is a possible D gene (6 bases). The length of the CDR3 is 14 residues. V lost 4 bases and J lost 5, with 15 bases in between. Germline CDR1 is SGHRS and CDR2 is YFSETQ.

V and J are TRBV5-1 and TRBJ2-7; TRBD2 matches 8 bases. Germline V gene data show CDR1 as SGHRS and CDR2 as YFSETQ. The V gene end was trimmed by 4 bases and the J gene end by 7 bases; junction bases not matched to a gene: 13. The CDR3 runs to 15 residues. Here the CDR3 reads CASSPGGGAQGEQYF. CDR3 bases: TGCGCCAGCAGCCCGGGAGGGGGGGCCCAGGGTGAGCAGTACTTC.

This clone is a singleton in its sample. The rearrangement joins TRBV14 to TRBJ2-5, with a weak D call TRBD1 (6 bases). Germline lookup yields CDR1 SGHDN and CDR2 FVKESK. This CDR3 spans 17 amino acids. V was cut by 0 bases and J by 2 bases, with 16 bases left in between. The CDR3 here is CASSQDLGTGSQETQYF. CDR3 in DNA: TGTGCCAGCAGCCAAGATCTCGGAACAGGGAGTCAAGAGACCCAGTACTTC.